The clone carrying this TCR beta chain came up many times. Its antigen remains unknown. This sample is part of a study of breast tumors, draining lymph nodes, adjacent tissues. Findings and caveats of the study: Luminal-like breast cancer showed significantly higher tumor–nontumor repertoire similarity than basal-like. Tumors had less TCR diversity than lymph nodes, more than nontumor tissue. That most tumor T cells come from lymph nodes remained unproven. Data fit most tumor T cells coming from lymph node, expanding in tumor.

One entry per CDR3 protein, called by TCRdb with MiXCR from the multiplex PCR reads. Counted here are about 230,000 distinct CDR3 sequences, approximately 30% occurring once; the ten biggest clones make up around 1.4%. The germline gives CDR1 SGHNT, CDR2 YENEEA. Trimming removed 5 bases from V and 2 bases from J, with 16 bases in between. The CDR3 loop spans 15 amino acids. Axillary draining lymph nodes of breast cancer patients supplied the node samples. This clonotype was obtained from a female donor with breast cancer. Some clones in this sample may be carry-over from other donors' samples. The specimen sequenced was axillary lymph node tissue. V is TRBV11-3 and J is TRBJ2-7; perhaps TRBD2 as D (6 bases). CDR3 DNA: TGTGCCAGCAGCCCAGGAGGGGTACGGACCTACGAGCAGTACTTC. Protein: CASSPGGVRTYEQYF.